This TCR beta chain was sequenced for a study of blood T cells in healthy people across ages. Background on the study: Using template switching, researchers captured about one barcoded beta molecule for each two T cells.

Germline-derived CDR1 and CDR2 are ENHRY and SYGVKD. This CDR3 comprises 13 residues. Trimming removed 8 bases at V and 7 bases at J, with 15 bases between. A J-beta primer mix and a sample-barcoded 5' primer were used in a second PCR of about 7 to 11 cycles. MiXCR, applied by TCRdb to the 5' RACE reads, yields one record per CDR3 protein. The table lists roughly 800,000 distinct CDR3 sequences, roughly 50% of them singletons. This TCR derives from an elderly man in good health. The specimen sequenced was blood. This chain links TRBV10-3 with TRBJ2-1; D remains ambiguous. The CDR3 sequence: CAIRELPGNEQFF. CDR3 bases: TGTGCCATCCGAGAACTACCTGGGAATGAGCAGTTCTTC.